Listed here are 13 T cell receptor beta chains from one sample, sequenced in a study of radiation and T cells in renal cell carcinoma (dated by TCRdb to 2020 to 2022). The library came from the immunoSEQ multiplex PCR assay. TCRdb's version of the immuneACCESS table is confined to in-frame rearrangements and falls short of the full clone set. An unresolved V gene accounts for under half of the shortfall where checked; the remainder is of unknown origin. This sample holds about 91,000 clones; 82% were observed only once. Clones ranked in the top ten supply roughly 7% of the sample. In light of the paper, this sample's time point label describes: baseline pretreatment blood. The treatment or condition label here, explained by the study, means: 15 Gy SBRT to primary tumor, nephrectomy 4 weeks later. Here the sequenced sample was blood, taken from a patient whose treatment included radiotherapy and nephrectomy. The receptors here all came from a man aged 60 to 75 with renal cell carcinoma.

The V call is TRBV18, the J call TRBJ2-5; D unclear. Deletions cut 3 bases from V and 2 bases from J, with 10 bases between. The CDR3 is made up of 14 amino acids. Looked up from germline, CDR1 is KGHSH and CDR2 is LQKENI. The CDR3 DNA follows: TGTGCCAGCTCACCCTTCTGGGGACAAGAGACCCAGTACTTC. Its protein product is CASSPFWGQETQYF.

The gene calls are TRBV28 and TRBJ2-1; 11 bases agree with TRBD2. Trimming removed 5 bases from V and 9 bases from J; junction bases left unmatched: 6. The CDR3 totals 14 residues. Looked up from germline, CDR1 is MDHEN and CDR2 is SYDVKM. CDR3 DNA sequence: TGTGCCAGCAGTGTTAGCGGGAGGGCCGGTGAGCAGTTCTTC. This sequence encodes CASSVSGRAGEQFF.

The genes are TRBV27 and TRBJ2-7, with 7 bases aligning to TRBD2. V dropped 8 bases and J dropped 0; count of bases not matched to a gene: 10. This CDR3 comprises 15 residues. In germline, CDR1 is MNHEY, CDR2 SMNVEV (reference sequence). CDR3 amino acids: CASGSYSGTSYEQYF. The CDR3 DNA reads TGTGCCAGCGGATCCTACAGCGGGACCTCCTACGAGCAGTACTTC.

This clone was detected only a few times. CDR3 amino acids: CASSFATQAGTDTQYF. CDR3 sequence (DNA): TGTGCCAGCAGCTTTGCGACCCAGGCGGGCACAGATACGCAGTATTTT. The chain uses TRBV5-5 and TRBJ2-3; D is undetermined. The germline V gene encodes CDR1 SGHKS and CDR2 YYEKEE (reference sequence). CDR3 length: 16 amino acids. V was cut by 2 bases and J by 1 base, with 14 bases left in between.

This rearrangement joins TRBV10-3 to TRBJ1-2, with D possibly matching TRBD1 (6 bases). Germline values: CDR1 ENHRY, CDR2 SYGVKD. V shed 4 bases and J shed 4 bases, with 16 bases lying between them. The CDR3 runs 15 residues. DNA of the CDR3: TGTGCCATCAGTGGGGCTGGCGGACAGACCTATGGCTACACCTTC. Translated, it gives CAISGAGGQTYGYTF.

The chain couples TRBV6-6 to TRBJ2-3; 8 positions agree with TRBD2. V shed 6 bases, J shed 6 bases, and the junction held 8 bases outside the gene matches. Germline CDR1 MNHNY, CDR2 SVGAGI (reference sequence). The CDR3 is 14 amino acids. Here the CDR3 DNA reads TGTGCCAGCAGCCCACCCCCGGGGGGGGATACGCAGTATTTT. It codes for CASSPPPGGDTQYF.

The chain uses TRBV5-1 and TRBJ2-7, with D maybe TRBD1 (6 bases). Germline CDR1 SGHRS, CDR2 YFSETQ. The ends were cut back, 0 bases at V and 2 bases at J, with 9 bases in the middle. CDR3 length: 14 amino acids. CDR3 region: CASSLAGTTYEQYF. The CDR3 region has the DNA TGCGCCAGCAGCTTGGCCGGGACAACCTACGAGCAGTACTTC.

This clone was recorded a few times. The chain employs TRBV15 and TRBJ1-1; no reliable D call. The CDR3 is made up of 15 amino acids. V gave up 1 base and J gave up 5 bases, with 14 bases separating them. CDR1 is LNHNV and CDR2 is YYDKDF in the germline V gene (reference sequence). The CDR3 DNA reads TGTGCCACCAGCAGAGCCGGAACGGGGTCGACTGAAGCTTTCTTT. Translated, it gives CATSRAGTGSTEAFF.

The chain employs TRBV10-3 and TRBJ2-2; TRBD2 agrees at 10 bases. Germline-derived CDR1 and CDR2 are ENHRY and SYGVKD. The CDR3 consists of 15 residues. Trimming cost V 8 bases and J 5 bases; bases outside gene matches: 8. CDR3 loop: CAIAAGLAQTGELFF. In DNA, the CDR3 is TGTGCCATCGCCGCGGGACTAGCGCAGACCGGGGAGCTGTTTTTT.

CDR3 sequence (DNA): TGTGCCACCAGCAGAGATACAATCTCTGGAAACACCATATATTTT. Translation gives CATSRDTISGNTIYF. The V and J genes are TRBV15 and TRBJ1-3; no reliable D call. Germline-derived CDR1 and CDR2 are LNHNV and YYDKDF (reference sequence). V was pared by 0 bases and J by 0 bases, with 6 bases between. There are 15 residues in the CDR3.

Only a few counts were recorded for this clone. The J gene is TRBJ1-4, the V gene TRBV7-9; D uncertain. The CDR3 is 14 residues long. The V and J ends lost 3 bases and 3 bases respectively, with 8 bases between them. Germline loops: CDR1 SEHNR, CDR2 FQNEAQ (reference sequence). The CDR3 is CASSFARANEKLFF. The CDR3 coding sequence is TGTGCCAGCAGCTTCGCCCGGGCTAATGAAAAACTGTTTTTT.

The CDR3 reads CASSLTTGITGELFF. In DNA, the CDR3 is TGTGCCAGCAGCTTAACGACAGGGATCACCGGGGAGCTGTTTTTT. The V call is TRBV7-3, the J call TRBJ2-2, with 7 bases matching TRBD1. V shed 0 bases, J shed 4 bases, and the junction held 2 bases outside the gene matches. The germline CDR1 and CDR2 sequences are SGHTA and FQGTGA. This CDR3 is 15 amino acids long.

The chain joins TRBV29-1 to TRBJ2-2; 11 nucleotides match TRBD1. CDR3 length: 16 residues. Germline V lookup: CDR1 SQVTM, CDR2 ANQGSEA. Unmatched junction bases numbered 6, after V lost 1 base and J lost 5 bases. The CDR3 nucleotides read TGCAGCGTTGAAGGGACAGGGGGCGAGTCAACCGGGGAGCTGTTTTTT. Translating it yields CSVEGTGGESTGELFF.